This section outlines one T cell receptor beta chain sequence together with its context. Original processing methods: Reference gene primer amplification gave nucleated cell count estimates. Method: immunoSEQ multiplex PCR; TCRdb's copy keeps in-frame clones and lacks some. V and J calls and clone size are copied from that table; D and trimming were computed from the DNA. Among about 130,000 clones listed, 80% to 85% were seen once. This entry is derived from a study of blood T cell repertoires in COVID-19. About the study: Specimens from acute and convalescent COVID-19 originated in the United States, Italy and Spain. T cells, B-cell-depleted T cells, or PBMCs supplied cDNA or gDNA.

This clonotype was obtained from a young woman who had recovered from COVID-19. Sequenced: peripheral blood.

The chain's CDR3 is CASSPWTVGEKLFF. DNA of the CDR3: TGCGCCAGCAGCCCATGGACAGTAGGAGAAAAACTGTTTTTT. The rearrangement links TRBV4-1 to TRBJ1-4; D may be TRBD1 (6 bases). The CDR3 covers 14 residues. Trimming stripped 4 bases from V and 8 bases from J, with 14 bases between. Germline V gene sequence: CDR1 MGHRA, CDR2 YSYEKL.